This TCR beta chain emerged from a study of regulatory T cells in long-lasting Graves disease. Across the study: With positive TSH receptor antibodies and over 5 years of antithyroid drugs, Graves' disease was considered persistent. Study-level points and caveats: Less diverse TCR repertoires were seen in persistent Graves' patients than in newly diagnosed ones.

This clonotype was recorded many times. Its matching antigen is unknown. To make TCR beta libraries, researchers used iRepertoire HTBI primers and Arm-PCR of CDR3 regions. One entry per CDR3 protein, called by TCRdb with MiXCR from the multiplex PCR reads. This repertoire shows fewer than 400,000 distinct CDR3 sequences, roughly 21% found once; its top ten account for less than 30%. This CDR3 has 13 amino acids. Trimming took off 7 bases at V and 4 bases at J, with 13 bases between the two ends. Time point reported: persistent/refractory GD, antithyroid drugs over 5 years with positive TRAb. RNA isolated from PBMCs was used to make the TCR library.

The TCR sequence derives from a female donor with Graves disease. The specimen comprised peripheral blood mononuclear cells (PBMCs), sampled when the disease was refractory, from a patient treated with antithyroid drugs. The rearrangement uses TRBV12-3 or TRBV12-4 and TRBJ1-2, with unresolved D. The CDR3 protein is CASTLDAVYGYTF. CDR3 DNA: TGTGCCAGCACCCTCGACGCCGTCTATGGCTACACCTTC.